This T cell receptor (beta chain) is drawn from a study of T cell responses to AZD1222 COVID-19 vaccine. The CDR3 spans 14 residues. V shed 6 bases and J shed 4 bases, with 15 bases lying between them. The germline V gene has CDR1 LNHDA and CDR2 SQIVND (reference sequence). The assay was immunoSEQ multiplex PCR, and TCRdb's table has in-frame clones only and misses some. The sample contains 150,000 to 200,000 clones, 92% of which appear only once. This clone showed up just once. The input for sequencing was peripheral blood, taken on day 0 of MenACWY control vaccination. The receptor comes from an adult in good health. This chain joins TRBV19 and TRBJ1-2, with unresolved D. DNA of the CDR3: TGTGCCAGTAGCCCGGGCGCGTGGGGCTATGGCTACACCTTC. It specifies CASSPGAWGYGYTF.